This TCR beta chain was captured by sequencing in a study of T cell responses to AZD1222 COVID-19 vaccine. General study findings and limits: Epitopes outside B.1.351 and B.1.1.7 mutated regions reportedly drew nearly half of spike TCRs.

As for this clone: Its specificity is unknown.

Assay: immunoSEQ multiplex PCR; the TCRdb copy retains only in-frame clones and omits some. The sample has around 140,000 clones, 90% to 95% seen once. This CDR3 spans 13 amino acids. Germline assignment: CDR1 SGHVT and CDR2 SQSDAQ. Trimming left V 3 bases short and J 9 bases short, with 12 bases between. The sequencing used peripheral blood, collected after recovery from COVID-19. The chain recombines TRBV7-4 with TRBJ2-1, with a possible D match to TRBD2 (5 bases). The receptor was derived from an adult who had recovered from COVID-19. The CDR3 region is CASSFGSWAEQFF. In DNA form, the CDR3 reads TGTGCCAGCAGCTTTGGGAGTTGGGCTGAGCAGTTCTTC.